A selection of T cell receptor beta chains follows, all from one sample in a study of human T cells and chemical hapten exposure. Using its own MiXCR run on the RACE reads, TCRdb lists one record per CDR3 protein. The profile shows around 150,000 distinct CDR3 sequences, about 27% of them singletons. The material was whole blood, obtained in connection with sensitization to the hapten diphenylcyclopropenone (DPC). These receptors all stem from a woman between 18 and 30 years old with alopecia areata. Some clones in this sample may be carry-over from other donors' samples. The CDR3 runs from the conserved cysteine through the conserved F or W. A D gene is named only where the DNA matches it firmly. Only some rows state a clone size, as once, few, many or a class for expanded clones.

TGTGCCAGCAGCTTAGGCGGGAAGACAGATACGCAGTATTTT,CASSLGGKTDTQYF,.,TRBV7-2,.,TRBJ2-3
TGCAGCGTTGTTCAGATGAACACTGAAGCTTTCTTT,CSVVQMNTEAFF,.,TRBV29-1,.,TRBJ1-1
TGCAGCGTTGAAAGGGGGACGGCTCAGTATTTT,CSVERGTAQYF,.,TRBV29-1,few,TRBJ2-3
TGCAGTGCTCCTATCGGTCCCCAGGGCGGCTACACCTTC,CSAPIGPQGGYTF,.,TRBV20-1,few,TRBJ1-2
TGTGCCAGCAGTTACGGATGGGGGGAAGCTTTCTTT,CASSYGWGEAFF,.,TRBV6-5,.,TRBJ1-1
TGCAGCGTTGATCGTTTGCAGGGTAGCACTGAAGCTTTCTTT,CSVDRLQGSTEAFF,.,TRBV29-1,few,TRBJ1-1
TGCGCCAGCAGCCAAGATAGGACGTTCAATCAGCCCCAGCATTTT,CASSQDRTFNQPQHF,.,TRBV4-3,.,TRBJ1-5
TGTGCCACCACCGACACTTTCGACCAGCCCCAGCATTTT,CATTDTFDQPQHF,.,TRBV6-2/TRBV6-3,few,TRBJ1-5
TGTGCCAGCAGTTTCTCACGCCGGGGGGCCGTCGGGGTGGAGCAGTACTTC,CASSFSRRGAVGVEQYF,.,TRBV13,few,TRBJ2-7
TGTGCCAGCAGTTTATCGAGGAGCTACGAGCAGTACTTC,CASSLSRSYEQYF,.,TRBV27,.,TRBJ2-7
TGCAGCGTTGAAGGAAATTTAGGGGTGGGGACTGAAGCTTTCTTT,CSVEGNLGVGTEAFF,.,TRBV29-1,few,TRBJ1-1
TGTACCAGCAGCCTAGAGGGCCTATCCGGGGAGCTGTTTTTT,CTSSLEGLSGELFF,.,TRBV7-9,.,TRBJ2-2
TGCAGCGTTGAACGGGATCCCCACGAGCAGTACTTC,CSVERDPHEQYF,.,TRBV29-1,few,TRBJ2-7
TGTGCCAGCAGTTATGCGGGGGGGGCCACAGATACGCAGTATTTT,CASSYAGGATDTQYF,TRBD2,TRBV6-2/TRBV6-3,many,TRBJ2-3